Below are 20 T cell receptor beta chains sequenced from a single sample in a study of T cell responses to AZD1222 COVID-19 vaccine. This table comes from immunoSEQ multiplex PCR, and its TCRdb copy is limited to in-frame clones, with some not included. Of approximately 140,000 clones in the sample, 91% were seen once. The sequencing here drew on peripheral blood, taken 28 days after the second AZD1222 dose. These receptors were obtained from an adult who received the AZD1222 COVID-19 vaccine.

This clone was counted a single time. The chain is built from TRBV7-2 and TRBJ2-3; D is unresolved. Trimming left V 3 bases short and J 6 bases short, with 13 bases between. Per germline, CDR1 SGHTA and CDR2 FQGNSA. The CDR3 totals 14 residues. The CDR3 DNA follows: TGTGCCAGCAGCTTGGGCCGGCTCGGGGATACGCAGTATTTT. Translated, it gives CASSLGRLGDTQYF.

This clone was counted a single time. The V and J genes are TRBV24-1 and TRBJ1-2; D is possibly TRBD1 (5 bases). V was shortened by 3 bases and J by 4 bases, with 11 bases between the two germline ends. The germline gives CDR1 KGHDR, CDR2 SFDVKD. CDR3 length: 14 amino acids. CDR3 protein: CATSDTGGGYGYTF. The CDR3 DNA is TGTGCCACCAGTGATACCGGTGGGGGCTATGGCTACACCTTC.

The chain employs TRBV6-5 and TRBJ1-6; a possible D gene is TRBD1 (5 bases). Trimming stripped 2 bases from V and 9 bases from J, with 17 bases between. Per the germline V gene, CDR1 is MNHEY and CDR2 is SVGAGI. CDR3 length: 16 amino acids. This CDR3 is CASSYGTLGGSSPLHF. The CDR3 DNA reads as TGTGCCAGCAGTTACGGGACTCTCGGAGGGAGTTCACCCCTCCACTTT.

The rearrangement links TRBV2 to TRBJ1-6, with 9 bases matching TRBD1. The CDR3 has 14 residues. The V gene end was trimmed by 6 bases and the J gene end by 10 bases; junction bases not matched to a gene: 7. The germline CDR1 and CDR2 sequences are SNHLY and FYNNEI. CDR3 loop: CASRAGTGYSPLHF. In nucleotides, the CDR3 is TGTGCCAGCAGGGCAGGGACAGGGTACTCACCCCTCCACTTT.

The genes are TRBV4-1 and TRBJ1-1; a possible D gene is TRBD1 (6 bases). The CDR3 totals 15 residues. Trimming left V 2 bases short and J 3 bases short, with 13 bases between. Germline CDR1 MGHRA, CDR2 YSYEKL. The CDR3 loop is CASSQPGGRDTEAFF. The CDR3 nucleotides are TGCGCCAGCAGCCAACCTGGGGGCAGGGACACTGAAGCTTTCTTT.

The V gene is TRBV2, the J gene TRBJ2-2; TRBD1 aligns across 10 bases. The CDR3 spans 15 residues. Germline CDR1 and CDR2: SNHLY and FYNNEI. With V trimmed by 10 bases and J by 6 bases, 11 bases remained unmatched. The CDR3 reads CATARDRGFPGELFF. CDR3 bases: TGTGCCACCGCCAGGGACAGGGGCTTCCCCGGGGAGCTGTTTTTT.

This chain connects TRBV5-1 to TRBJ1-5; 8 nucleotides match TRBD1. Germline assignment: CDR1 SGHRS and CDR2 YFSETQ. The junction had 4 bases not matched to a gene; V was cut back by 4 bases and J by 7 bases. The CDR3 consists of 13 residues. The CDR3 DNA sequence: TGCGCCAGCAGCCCCAGGGGGCTACAGCCCCAGCATTTT. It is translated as CASSPRGLQPQHF.

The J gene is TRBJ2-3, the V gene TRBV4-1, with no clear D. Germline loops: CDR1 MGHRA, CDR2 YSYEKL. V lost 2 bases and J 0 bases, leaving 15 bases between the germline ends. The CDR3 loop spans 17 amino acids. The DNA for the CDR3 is TGCGCCAGCAGCCAACAAGGTCAGGCTACTAGCACAGATACGCAGTATTTT. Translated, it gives CASSQQGQATSTDTQYF.

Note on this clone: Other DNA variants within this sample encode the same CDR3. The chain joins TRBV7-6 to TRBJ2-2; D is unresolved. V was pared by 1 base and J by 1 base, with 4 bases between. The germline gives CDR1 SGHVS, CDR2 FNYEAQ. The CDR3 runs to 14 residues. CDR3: CASSLEGNTGELFF. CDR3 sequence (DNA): TGTGCCAGCAGCTTAGAGGGGAACACCGGGGAGCTGTTTTTT. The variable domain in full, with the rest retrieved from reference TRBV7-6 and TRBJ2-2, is GAGVSQSPRYKVTKRGQDVALRCDPISGHVSLYWYRQALGQGPEFLTYFNYEAQQDKSGLPNDRFSAERPEGSISTLTIQRTEQRDSAMYRCASSLEGNTGELFFGEGSRLTVL.

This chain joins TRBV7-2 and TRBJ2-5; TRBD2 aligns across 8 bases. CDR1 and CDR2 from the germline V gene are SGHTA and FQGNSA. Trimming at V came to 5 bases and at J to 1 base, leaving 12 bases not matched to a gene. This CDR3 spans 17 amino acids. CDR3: CASSPGVTGGPQETQYF. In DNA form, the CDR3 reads TGTGCCAGCAGCCCCGGGGTGACGGGAGGGCCCCAAGAGACCCAGTACTTC.

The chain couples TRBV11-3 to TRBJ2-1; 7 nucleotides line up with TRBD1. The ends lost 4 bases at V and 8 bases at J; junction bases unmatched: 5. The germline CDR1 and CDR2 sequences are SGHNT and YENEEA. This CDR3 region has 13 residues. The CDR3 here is CASSSYRGDEQFF. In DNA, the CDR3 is TGTGCCAGCAGCTCTTACAGGGGCGATGAGCAGTTCTTC.

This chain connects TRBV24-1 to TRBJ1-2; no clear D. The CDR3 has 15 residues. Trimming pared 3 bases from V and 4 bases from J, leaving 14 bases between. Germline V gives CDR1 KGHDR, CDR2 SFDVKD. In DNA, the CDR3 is TGTGCCACCAGTGATCCCTTTAGAGGGATCTATGGCTACACCTTC. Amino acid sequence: CATSDPFRGIYGYTF.

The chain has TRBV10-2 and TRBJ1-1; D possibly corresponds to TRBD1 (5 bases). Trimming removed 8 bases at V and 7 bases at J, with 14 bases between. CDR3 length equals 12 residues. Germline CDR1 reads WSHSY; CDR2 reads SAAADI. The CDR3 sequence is CASQLGRGEAFF. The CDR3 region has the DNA TGCGCCAGCCAACTTGGTAGGGGTGAAGCTTTCTTT.

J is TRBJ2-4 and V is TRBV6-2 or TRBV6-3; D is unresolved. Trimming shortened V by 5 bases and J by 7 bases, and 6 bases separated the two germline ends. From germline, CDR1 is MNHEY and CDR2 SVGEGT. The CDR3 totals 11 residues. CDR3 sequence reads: CASSQQNIQYF. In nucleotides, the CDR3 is TGTGCCAGCAGTCAACAGAACATTCAGTACTTC.

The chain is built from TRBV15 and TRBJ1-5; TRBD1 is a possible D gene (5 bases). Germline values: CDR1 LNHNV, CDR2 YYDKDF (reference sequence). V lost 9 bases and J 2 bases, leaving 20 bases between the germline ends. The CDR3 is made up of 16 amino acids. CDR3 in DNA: TGTGCCACAGGGGCCGAGACGAGCTACGGCAATCAGCCCCAGCATTTT. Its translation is CATGAETSYGNQPQHF.

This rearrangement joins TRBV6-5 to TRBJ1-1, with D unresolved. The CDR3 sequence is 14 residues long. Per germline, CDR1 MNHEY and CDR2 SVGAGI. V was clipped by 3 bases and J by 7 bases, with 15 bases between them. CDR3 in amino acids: CASSYGSGMGEAFF. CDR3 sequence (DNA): TGTGCCAGCAGTTATGGTTCGGGGATGGGTGAAGCTTTCTTT.

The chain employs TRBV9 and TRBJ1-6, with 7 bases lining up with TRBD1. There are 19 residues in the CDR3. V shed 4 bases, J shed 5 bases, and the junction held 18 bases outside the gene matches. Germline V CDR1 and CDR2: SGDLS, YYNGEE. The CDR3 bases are TGTGCCAGCAGCTCCCCCCCGCCCGACAGGGTTCAGGATAATTCACCCCTCCACTTT. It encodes CASSSPPPDRVQDNSPLHF. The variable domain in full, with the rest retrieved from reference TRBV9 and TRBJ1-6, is DSGVTQTPKHLITATGQRVTLRCSPRSGDLSVYWYQQSLDQGLQFLIQYYNGEERAKGNILERFSAQQFPDLHSELNLSSLELGDSALYFCASSSPPPDRVQDNSPLHFGNGTRLTVT.

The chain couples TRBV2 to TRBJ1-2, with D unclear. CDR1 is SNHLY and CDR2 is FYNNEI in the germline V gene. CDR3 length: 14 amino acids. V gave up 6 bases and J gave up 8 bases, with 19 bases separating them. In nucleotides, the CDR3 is TGTGCCAGCAGAGAACTTCTTTCGGCGGGCGGCTACACCTTC. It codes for CASRELLSAGGYTF.

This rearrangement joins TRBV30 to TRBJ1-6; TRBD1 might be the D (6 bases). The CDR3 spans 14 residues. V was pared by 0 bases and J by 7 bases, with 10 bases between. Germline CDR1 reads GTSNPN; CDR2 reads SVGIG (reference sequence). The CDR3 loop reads CAWSVDRQNSPLHF. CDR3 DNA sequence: TGTGCCTGGAGTGTGGACAGACAAAATTCACCCCTCCACTTT.

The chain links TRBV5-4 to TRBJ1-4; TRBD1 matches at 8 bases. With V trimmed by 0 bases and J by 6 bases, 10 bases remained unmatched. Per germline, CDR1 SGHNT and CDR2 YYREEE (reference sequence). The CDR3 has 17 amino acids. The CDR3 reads CASSLAGQGRGDEKLFF. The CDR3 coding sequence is TGTGCCAGCAGCTTGGCTGGACAGGGTAGAGGCGATGAAAAACTGTTTTTT.